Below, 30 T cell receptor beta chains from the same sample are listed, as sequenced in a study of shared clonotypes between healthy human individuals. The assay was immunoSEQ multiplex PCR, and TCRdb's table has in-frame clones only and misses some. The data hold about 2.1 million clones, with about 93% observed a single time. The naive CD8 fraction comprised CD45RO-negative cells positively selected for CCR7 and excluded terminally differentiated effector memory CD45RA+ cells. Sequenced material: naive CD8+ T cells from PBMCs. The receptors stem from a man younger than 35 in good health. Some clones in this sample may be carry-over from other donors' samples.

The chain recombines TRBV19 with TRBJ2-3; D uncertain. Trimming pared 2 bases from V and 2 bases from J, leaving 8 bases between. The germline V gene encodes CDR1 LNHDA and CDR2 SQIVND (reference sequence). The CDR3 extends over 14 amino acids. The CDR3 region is CASSIIGATDTQYF. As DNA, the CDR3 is TGTGCCAGTAGTATAATCGGCGCCACAGATACGCAGTATTTT.

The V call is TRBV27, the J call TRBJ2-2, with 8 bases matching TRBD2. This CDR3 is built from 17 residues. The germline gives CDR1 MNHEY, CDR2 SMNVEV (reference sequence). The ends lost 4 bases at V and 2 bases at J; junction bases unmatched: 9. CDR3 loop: CASSWASGRRNTGELFF. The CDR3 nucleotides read TGTGCCAGCAGTTGGGCCAGCGGGAGAAGAAACACCGGGGAGCTGTTTTTT.

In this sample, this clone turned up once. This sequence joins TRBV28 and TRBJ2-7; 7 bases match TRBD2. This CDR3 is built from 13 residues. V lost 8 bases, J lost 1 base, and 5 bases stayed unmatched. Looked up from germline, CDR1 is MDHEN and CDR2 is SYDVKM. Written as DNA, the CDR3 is TGTGCCAGCGGCTCGGGACTATCCTACGAGCAGTACTTC. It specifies CASGSGLSYEQYF.

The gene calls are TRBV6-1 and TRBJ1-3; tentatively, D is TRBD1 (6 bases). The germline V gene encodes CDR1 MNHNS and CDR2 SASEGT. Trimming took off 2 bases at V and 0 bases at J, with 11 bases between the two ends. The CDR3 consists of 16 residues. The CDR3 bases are TGTGCCAGCAGTGAATTAGGGACAAGCTCTGGAAACACCATATATTTT. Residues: CASSELGTSSGNTIYF.

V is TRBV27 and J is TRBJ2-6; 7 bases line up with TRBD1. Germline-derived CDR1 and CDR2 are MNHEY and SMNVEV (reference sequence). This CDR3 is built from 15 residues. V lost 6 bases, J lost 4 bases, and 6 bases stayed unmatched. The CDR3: CASRRQGIGANVLTF. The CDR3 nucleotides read TGTGCCAGCAGGAGACAGGGAATAGGGGCCAACGTCCTGACTTTC.

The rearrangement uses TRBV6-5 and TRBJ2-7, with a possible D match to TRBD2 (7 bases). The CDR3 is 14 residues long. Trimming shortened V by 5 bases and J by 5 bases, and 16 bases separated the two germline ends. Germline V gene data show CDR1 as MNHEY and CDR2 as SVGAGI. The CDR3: CASSQTRGLDEQYF. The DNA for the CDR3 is TGTGCCAGCAGTCAAACGCGGGGGCTGGACGAGCAGTACTTC.

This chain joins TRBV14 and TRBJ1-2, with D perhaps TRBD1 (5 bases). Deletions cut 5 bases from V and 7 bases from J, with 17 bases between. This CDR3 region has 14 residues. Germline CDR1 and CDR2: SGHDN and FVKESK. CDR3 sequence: CASSFLGGSRGYTF. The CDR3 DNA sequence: TGTGCCAGCAGCTTCCTCGGGGGTTCTCGTGGCTACACCTTC.

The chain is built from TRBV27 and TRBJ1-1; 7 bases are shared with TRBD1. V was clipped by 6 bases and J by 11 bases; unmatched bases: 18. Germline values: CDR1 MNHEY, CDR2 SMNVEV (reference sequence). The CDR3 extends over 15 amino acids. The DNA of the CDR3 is TGTGCCAGCAGCCTAACCCCCGGGACAGAGTTTGGGGCTTTCTTT. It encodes CASSLTPGTEFGAFF.

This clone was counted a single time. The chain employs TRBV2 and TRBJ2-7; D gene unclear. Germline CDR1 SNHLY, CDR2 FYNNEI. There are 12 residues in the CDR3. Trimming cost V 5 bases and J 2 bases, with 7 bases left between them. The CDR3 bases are TGTGCCAGCAGTCTCCGGACCTACGAGCAGTACTTC. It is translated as CASSLRTYEQYF.

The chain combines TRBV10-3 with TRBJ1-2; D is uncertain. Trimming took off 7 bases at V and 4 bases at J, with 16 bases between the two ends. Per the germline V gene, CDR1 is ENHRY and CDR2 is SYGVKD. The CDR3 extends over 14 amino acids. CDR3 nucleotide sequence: TGTGCCATCACTTCACCAGGCCCCTTCTATGGCTACACCTTC. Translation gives CAITSPGPFYGYTF.

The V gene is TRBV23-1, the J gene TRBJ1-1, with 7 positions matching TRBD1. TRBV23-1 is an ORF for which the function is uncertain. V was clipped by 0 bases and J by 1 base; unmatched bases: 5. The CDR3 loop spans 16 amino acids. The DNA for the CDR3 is TGCGCCAGCAGTCAATCGTGTGAGGGGGCGAACACTGAAGCTTTCTTT. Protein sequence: CASSQSCEGANTEAFF.

CDR3 in DNA: TGCAGCGTGTACTCGGGCGGGGAGCTGTTTTTT. It yields the protein CSVYSGGELFF. The chain links TRBV29-1 to TRBJ2-2, with no clear D. Trimming took 6 bases from V and 7 from J, leaving 9 bases between them. The CDR3 sequence is 11 residues long. The germline V gene encodes CDR1 SQVTM and CDR2 ANQGSEA.

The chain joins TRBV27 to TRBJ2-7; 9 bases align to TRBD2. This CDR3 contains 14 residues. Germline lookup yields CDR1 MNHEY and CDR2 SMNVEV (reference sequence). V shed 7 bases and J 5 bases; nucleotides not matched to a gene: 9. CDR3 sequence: CASTPGTSFHEQYF. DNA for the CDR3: TGTGCCAGCACCCCCGGGACTAGCTTCCACGAGCAGTACTTC.

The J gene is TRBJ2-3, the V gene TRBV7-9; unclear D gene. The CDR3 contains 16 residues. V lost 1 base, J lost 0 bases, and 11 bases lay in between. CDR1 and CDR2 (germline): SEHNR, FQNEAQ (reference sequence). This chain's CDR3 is CASSLGEASSTDTQYF. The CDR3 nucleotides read TGTGCCAGCAGCTTAGGTGAGGCATCAAGCACAGATACGCAGTATTTT.

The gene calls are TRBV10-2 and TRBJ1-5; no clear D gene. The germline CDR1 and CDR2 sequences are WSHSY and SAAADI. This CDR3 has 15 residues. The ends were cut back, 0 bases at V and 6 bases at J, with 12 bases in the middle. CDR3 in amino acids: CASSESPRAGQPQHF. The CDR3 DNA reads TGCGCCAGCAGTGAGTCCCCGCGAGCAGGTCAGCCCCAGCATTTT.

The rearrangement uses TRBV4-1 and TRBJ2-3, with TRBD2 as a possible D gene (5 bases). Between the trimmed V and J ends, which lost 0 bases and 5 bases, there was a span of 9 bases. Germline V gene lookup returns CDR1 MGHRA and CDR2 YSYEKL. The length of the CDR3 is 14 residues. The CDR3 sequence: CASSQDSGLDTQYF. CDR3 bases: TGCGCCAGCAGCCAAGATTCGGGGTTAGATACGCAGTATTTT.

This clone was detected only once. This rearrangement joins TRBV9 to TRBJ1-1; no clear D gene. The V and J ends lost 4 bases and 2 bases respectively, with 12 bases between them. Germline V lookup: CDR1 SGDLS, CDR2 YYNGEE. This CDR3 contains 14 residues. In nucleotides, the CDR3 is TGTGCCAGCAGCACCACCCCGGGAAACACTGAAGCTTTCTTT. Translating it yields CASSTTPGNTEAFF.

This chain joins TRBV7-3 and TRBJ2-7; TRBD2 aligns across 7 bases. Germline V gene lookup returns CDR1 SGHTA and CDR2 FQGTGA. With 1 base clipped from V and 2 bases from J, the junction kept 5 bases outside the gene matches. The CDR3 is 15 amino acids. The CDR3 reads CASSLSGRAPYEQYF. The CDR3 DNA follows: TGTGCCAGCAGCTTAAGTGGGAGGGCCCCCTACGAGCAGTACTTC.

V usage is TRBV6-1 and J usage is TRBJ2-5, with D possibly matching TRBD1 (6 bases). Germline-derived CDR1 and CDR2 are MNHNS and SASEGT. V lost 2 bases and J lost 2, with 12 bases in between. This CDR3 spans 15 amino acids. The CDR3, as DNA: TGTGCCAGCAGTGAACCAAGGACAGAACAAGAGACCCAGTACTTC. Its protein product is CASSEPRTEQETQYF.

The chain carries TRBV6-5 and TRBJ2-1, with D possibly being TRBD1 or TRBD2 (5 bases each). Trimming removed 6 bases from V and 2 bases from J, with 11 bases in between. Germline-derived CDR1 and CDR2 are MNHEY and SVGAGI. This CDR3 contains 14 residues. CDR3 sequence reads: CASRTPGPYNEQFF. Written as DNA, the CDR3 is TGTGCCAGCAGGACTCCGGGGCCCTACAATGAGCAGTTCTTC.

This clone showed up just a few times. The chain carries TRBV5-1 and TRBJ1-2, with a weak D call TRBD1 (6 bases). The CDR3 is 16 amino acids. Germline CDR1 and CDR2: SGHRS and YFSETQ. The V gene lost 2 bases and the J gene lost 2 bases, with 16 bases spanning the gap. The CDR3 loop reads CASSFGQTTSNYGYTF. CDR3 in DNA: TGCGCCAGCAGCTTCGGACAGACGACGTCGAACTATGGCTACACCTTC.

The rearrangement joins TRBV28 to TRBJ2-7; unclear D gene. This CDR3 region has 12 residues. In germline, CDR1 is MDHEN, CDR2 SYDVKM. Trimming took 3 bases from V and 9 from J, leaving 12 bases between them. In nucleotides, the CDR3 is TGTGCCAGCAGTTTGCCGAGTTCGGCGCAGTACTTC. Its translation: CASSLPSSAQYF.

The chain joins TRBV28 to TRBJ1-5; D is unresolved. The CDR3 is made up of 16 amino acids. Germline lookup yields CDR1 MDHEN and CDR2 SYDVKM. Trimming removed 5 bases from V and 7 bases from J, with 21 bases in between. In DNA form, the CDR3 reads TGTGCCAGCAGTCCAGTCCGACTCGTCCGGGTACAGCCCCAGCATTTT. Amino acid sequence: CASSPVRLVRVQPQHF.

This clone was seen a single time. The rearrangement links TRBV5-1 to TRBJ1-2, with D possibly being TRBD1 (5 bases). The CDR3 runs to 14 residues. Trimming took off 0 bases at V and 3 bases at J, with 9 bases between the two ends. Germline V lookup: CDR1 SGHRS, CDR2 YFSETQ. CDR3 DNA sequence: TGCGCCAGCAGCTTGGAGGGGTATGACTATGGCTACACCTTC. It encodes CASSLEGYDYGYTF.

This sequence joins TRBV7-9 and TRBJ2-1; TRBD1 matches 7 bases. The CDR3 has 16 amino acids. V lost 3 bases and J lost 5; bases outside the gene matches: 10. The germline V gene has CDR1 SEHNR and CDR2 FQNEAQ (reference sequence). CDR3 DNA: TGTGCCAGCAGCTTCCCGAACAGGGGTACTGACAATGAGCAGTTCTTC. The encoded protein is CASSFPNRGTDNEQFF.

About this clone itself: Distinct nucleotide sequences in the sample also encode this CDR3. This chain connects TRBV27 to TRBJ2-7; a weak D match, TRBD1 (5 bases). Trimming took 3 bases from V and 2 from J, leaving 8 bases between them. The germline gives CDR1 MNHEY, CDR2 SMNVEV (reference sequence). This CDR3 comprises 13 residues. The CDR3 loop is CASSLGPPYEQYF. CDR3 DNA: TGTGCCAGCAGTTTGGGGCCACCCTACGAGCAGTACTTC.

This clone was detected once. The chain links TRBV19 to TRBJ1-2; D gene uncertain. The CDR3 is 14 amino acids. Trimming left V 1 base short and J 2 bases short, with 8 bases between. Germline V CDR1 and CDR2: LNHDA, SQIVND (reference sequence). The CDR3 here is CASSIGVRNYGYTF. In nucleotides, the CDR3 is TGTGCCAGTAGTATAGGTGTCAGGAACTATGGCTACACCTTC. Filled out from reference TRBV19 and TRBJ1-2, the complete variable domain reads DGGITQSPKYLFRKEGQNVTLSCEQNLNHDAMYWYRQDPGQGLRLIYYSQIVNDFQKGDIAEGYSVSREKKESFPLTVTSAQKNPTAFYLCASSIGVRNYGYTFGSGTRLTVV.

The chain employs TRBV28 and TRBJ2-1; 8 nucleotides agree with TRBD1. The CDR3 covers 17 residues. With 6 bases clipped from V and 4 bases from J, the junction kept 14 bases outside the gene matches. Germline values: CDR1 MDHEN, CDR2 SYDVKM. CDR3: CASRRTYEQGAYNEQFF. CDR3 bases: TGTGCCAGCAGGCGAACCTACGAGCAGGGGGCTTACAATGAGCAGTTCTTC.

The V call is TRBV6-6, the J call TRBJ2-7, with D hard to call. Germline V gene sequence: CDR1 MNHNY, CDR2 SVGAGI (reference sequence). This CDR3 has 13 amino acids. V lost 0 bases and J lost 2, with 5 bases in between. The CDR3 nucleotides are TGTGCCAGCAGTTACTCCACCCCCTACGAGCAGTACTTC. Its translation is CASSYSTPYEQYF.

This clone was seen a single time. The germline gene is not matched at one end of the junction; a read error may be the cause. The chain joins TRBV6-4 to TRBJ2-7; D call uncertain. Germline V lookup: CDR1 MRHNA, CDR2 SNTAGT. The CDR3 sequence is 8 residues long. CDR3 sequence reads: CASSVANF. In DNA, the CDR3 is TGTGCCAGCAGTGTCGCGAACTTC.